The clone carrying this T cell receptor beta chain has just a few counts. The CDR3 totals 13 residues. The germline CDR1 and CDR2 sequences are SNHLY and FYNNEI. Unmatched junction bases numbered 13, after V lost 6 bases and J lost 16 bases. The repertoire was sequenced with immunoSEQ multiplex PCR; TCRdb's copy has only in-frame clones and lacks some. The data show 140,000 to 150,000 clones, roughly nine tenths seen once. The data were obtained in a study of blood T cell repertoires in COVID-19. This chain links TRBV2 with TRBJ1-3; 9 bases map to TRBD1. The receptor comes from an older woman with active COVID-19. The source material was peripheral blood. CDR3 amino acids: CASSLQDRGWEYF. The DNA for the CDR3 is TGTGCCAGCAGCCTCCAGGACAGGGGCTGGGAGTATTTT.